The clone carrying this T cell receptor beta chain was found a few times. Its antigen is not known. With V trimmed by 3 bases and J by 5 bases, 1 base remained unmatched. There are 14 residues in the CDR3. Germline V gives CDR1 LNHDA, CDR2 SQIVND (reference sequence). The sample belongs to a study of T cells after posttransplantation cyclophosphamide. General observations from the study: Recipient CMV seropositivity and CMV reactivation strongly tracked TRB clonality. Skin or GI-infiltrating T cells shared few TRB sequences with blood. Later post-transplant blood repertoires were often dominated by donor CD8+ memory clones.

Some clones are missing from TCRdb's copy, which holds only in-frame ones; the method was immunoSEQ multiplex PCR. The sample yields approximately 52,000 clones, around 84% seen once. The TCR originated in a man under 40 with a blood cancer, CMV-positive, and with a related stem cell donor. Sequenced material: PBMCs. The chain employs TRBV19 and TRBJ2-3; 11 bases are a match to TRBD2. The CDR3 nucleotides read TGTGCCAGTAGTATTGGGACTAGCGGAGATACGCAGTATTTT. Residues: CASSIGTSGDTQYF.